The 24 T cell receptor beta chains listed next were all sequenced from one sample in a study of human T cells and chemical hapten exposure. The time point: patch test 2, 6 weeks after DPC sensitization. Indicated treatment: therapeutic diphenylcyclopropenone sensitization with weekly scalp DPC. TCRdb re-called the RACE reads through MiXCR, storing one row per CDR3 protein. The profile shows 120,000 to 150,000 distinct CDR3 sequences, 12% of them singletons. The sequenced sample was whole blood, obtained in connection with sensitization to the hapten diphenylcyclopropenone (DPC). These receptors all come from a woman aged 45-65 years with alopecia areata. Some clones in this sample may be carry-over from other donors' samples.

This clonotype was detected only a few times. The V and J genes are TRBV5-4 and TRBJ1-1; TRBD1 aligns across 8 bases. Unmatched junction bases numbered 7, after V lost 0 bases and J lost 6 bases. Germline V lookup: CDR1 SGHNT, CDR2 YYREEE (reference sequence). The CDR3 is made up of 15 amino acids. CDR3 amino acids: CASSLAQGARAEAFF. The CDR3, as DNA: TGTGCCAGCAGCTTGGCCCAGGGGGCGAGGGCTGAAGCTTTCTTT.

This clonotype showed up just a few times. The V gene is TRBV19, the J gene TRBJ2-7; 12 nucleotides agree with TRBD2. The germline gives CDR1 LNHDA, CDR2 SQIVND (reference sequence). Unmatched junction bases numbered 9, after V lost 6 bases and J lost 3 bases. The CDR3 has 16 residues. DNA of the CDR3: TGTGCCAGTAGCCCCTTCCCGGGACTAGCGGGCTACGAGCAGTACTTC. It is translated as CASSPFPGLAGYEQYF.

The CDR3 reads CSVTGEDGYTF. The CDR3 nucleotides are TGCAGCGTGACAGGGGAGGATGGCTACACCTTC. This chain uses TRBV29-1 with TRBJ1-2; 8 bases line up with TRBD1. The trim removed 6 bases at V and 6 bases at J, leaving 3 bases unmatched. This CDR3 is built from 11 residues. The germline CDR1 and CDR2 sequences are SQVTM and ANQGSEA.

This clonotype was seen a few times. V gene TRBV7-2 combines with J gene TRBJ2-3, with D possibly being TRBD1 (5 bases). Trimming cost V 1 base and J 0 bases, with 8 bases left between them. Germline lookup yields CDR1 SGHTA and CDR2 FQGNSA. There are 15 residues in the CDR3. CDR3 nucleotide sequence: TGTGCCAGCAGCTTAGTTGGGGCTAGCACAGATACGCAGTATTTT. Protein: CASSLVGASTDTQYF.

This clonotype was counted many times. The chain has TRBV20-1 and TRBJ2-5; TRBD1 is a possible D gene (7 bases). Germline CDR1 reads DFQATT; CDR2 reads SNEGSKA (reference sequence). CDR3 length equals 13 residues. Between the trimmed V and J ends, which lost 3 bases and 6 bases, there was a span of 14 bases. The CDR3 DNA reads as TGCAGTGCTAGCTCGCAGGGGGGTAAGACCCAGTACTTC. Protein product: CSASSQGGKTQYF.

This clonotype was observed a handful of times. The chain uses TRBV18 and TRBJ2-1; D unresolved. V was trimmed by 3 bases and J by 5 bases, leaving 14 bases between them. Germline CDR1 is KGHSH and CDR2 is LQKENI. The CDR3 runs to 15 residues. DNA for the CDR3: TGTGCCAGCTCACCTCTTAAGCTGGGGAACAATGAGCAGTTCTTC. Translated: CASSPLKLGNNEQFF. Filled out from reference TRBV18 and TRBJ2-1, the complete variable domain reads NAGVMQNPRHLVRRRGQEARLRCSPMKGHSHVYWYRQLPEEGLKFMVYLQKENIIDESGMPKERFSAEFPKEGPSILRIQQVVRGDSAAYFCASSPLKLGNNEQFFGPGTRLTVL.

This clonotype was observed a handful of times. This chain's CDR3 is CSDGTSSPYEQYF. The DNA for the CDR3 is TGCAGCGACGGGACAAGTTCACCCTACGAGCAGTACTTC. The chain has TRBV29-1 and TRBJ2-7; weak D call: TRBD1 (6 bases). The CDR3 is 13 amino acids. The V gene's germline CDR1 is SQVTM and CDR2 ANQGSEA. V shed 7 bases and J shed 2 bases, with 15 bases lying between them.

This clonotype was found many times. The chain is built from TRBV2 and TRBJ1-5; D might be TRBD1 (6 bases). Germline CDR1 and CDR2: SNHLY and FYNNEI. The V end was cut by 5 bases, the J end by 0 bases, with 11 bases between. CDR3 length: 15 amino acids. The CDR3 nucleotides are TGTGCCAGCAGTTACCAGGGGTCTAGCAATCAGCCCCAGCATTTT. This translates into CASSYQGSSNQPQHF.

This clonotype has more than one count but fewer than ten. The chain employs TRBV6-5 and TRBJ1-1; unclear D gene. The CDR3 is 15 amino acids. V was shortened by 0 bases and J by 7 bases, with 15 bases between the two germline ends. The germline V gene has CDR1 MNHEY and CDR2 SVGAGI. CDR3 nucleotide sequence: TGTGCCAGCAGTTACTCCCCGGGAGCGGAAGGTGAAGCTTTCTTT. Its translation: CASSYSPGAEGEAFF.

The genes are TRBV28 and TRBJ2-5, with a weak D call TRBD2 (6 bases). Trimming removed 6 bases from V and 2 bases from J, with 16 bases in between. This CDR3 contains 15 residues. The germline gives CDR1 MDHEN, CDR2 SYDVKM. The CDR3 here is CASRGRRDLQETQYF. The CDR3 bases are TGTGCCAGCAGGGGCCGGAGGGATCTTCAAGAGACCCAGTACTTC.

The sample holds many counts of this clonotype. The J gene is TRBJ2-2, the V gene TRBV6-2 or TRBV6-3; D not resolved. Germline V gene sequence: CDR1 MNHEY, CDR2 SVGEGT. The germline V and J ends were trimmed by 1 base and 3 bases, with 6 bases remaining between them. The CDR3 is made up of 14 amino acids. In DNA form, the CDR3 reads TGTGCCAGCAGTTACTTAAAGGACACCGGGGAGCTGTTTTTT. As protein: CASSYLKDTGELFF.

This chain joins TRBV18 and TRBJ1-6; the match to TRBD1 covers 9 bases. There are 15 residues in the CDR3. J lost 10 bases, V lost 4 bases, and 8 bases had no gene match. CDR1 is KGHSH and CDR2 is LQKENI in the germline V gene. The CDR3 sequence: CASSQWTGVESPLHF. The CDR3 DNA reads as TGTGCCAGCTCACAGTGGACAGGGGTAGAATCACCCCTCCACTTT.

There are a few counts of this clonotype. The chain employs TRBV11-3 and TRBJ1-1; TRBD1 is a possible D gene (5 bases). The germline CDR1 and CDR2 sequences are SGHNT and YENEEA. The CDR3 totals 14 residues. With 7 bases removed from V and 0 bases from J, the gap between germline ends came to 12 bases. Here the CDR3 reads CASKTEPLNTEAFF. DNA for the CDR3: TGTGCCAGCAAGACAGAACCTTTGAACACTGAAGCTTTCTTT.

This clonotype was picked up many times. The chain couples TRBV7-3 to TRBJ2-5; 8 bases line up with TRBD2. The CDR3 runs to 13 residues. The V gene's germline CDR1 is SGHTA and CDR2 FQGTGA. Trimming cost V 2 bases and J 7 bases; bases outside gene matches: 3. The CDR3 protein is CASSLPGGGTQYF. CDR3 bases: TGTGCCAGCAGCTTACCGGGAGGGGGGACCCAGTACTTC. Full variable domain (rest looked up from reference TRBV7-3 and TRBJ2-5): GAGVSQTPSNKVTEKGKYVELRCDPISGHTALYWYRQSLGQGPEFLIYFQGTGAADDSGLPNDRFFAVRPEGSVSTLKIQRTERGDSAVYLCASSLPGGGTQYFGPGTRLLVL.

J is TRBJ2-1 and V is TRBV20-1; TRBD2 matches 8 bases. J was trimmed by 8 bases and V by 6 bases; bases with no gene match: 9. The CDR3 spans 13 residues. Germline V CDR1 and CDR2: DFQATT, SNEGSKA (reference sequence). CDR3 in amino acids: CSATGTSFYEQFF. CDR3 coding DNA: TGCAGTGCGACCGGGACTAGTTTCTATGAGCAGTTCTTC.

The table lists this clonotype with a count of one. This chain links TRBV7-6 with TRBJ1-2; no clear D gene. The CDR3 has 13 amino acids. Between the trimmed V and J ends, which lost 1 base and 5 bases, there was a span of 8 bases. Germline loops: CDR1 SGHVS, CDR2 FNYEAQ. The CDR3 DNA reads TGTGCCAGCAGCTTAGTAGGGAATTATGGCTACACCTTC. Amino acid sequence: CASSLVGNYGYTF.

This clonotype was detected many times. The chain joins TRBV12-3 or TRBV12-4 to TRBJ2-5, with TRBD1 matching 7 bases. There are 14 residues in the CDR3. J lost 3 bases, V lost 3 bases, and 4 bases had no gene match. The CDR3 spells CASSLTGWEETQYF. Written as DNA, the CDR3 is TGTGCCAGCAGTTTGACAGGGTGGGAAGAGACCCAGTACTTC.

This chain connects TRBV18 to TRBJ1-1, with 7 bases aligning to TRBD1. V shed 3 bases, J shed 1 base, and the junction held 2 bases outside the gene matches. This CDR3 comprises 14 residues. The germline gives CDR1 KGHSH, CDR2 LQKENI. The CDR3 here is CASSPKGANTEAFF. The DNA of the CDR3 is TGTGCCAGCTCACCTAAGGGGGCGAACACTGAAGCTTTCTTT.

The chain employs TRBV3-1 and TRBJ1-1, with D unclear. The ends were cut back, 7 bases at V and 2 bases at J, with 11 bases in the middle. The CDR3 extends over 13 amino acids. Germline-derived CDR1 and CDR2 are LGHDT and YNNKEL (reference sequence). CDR3 protein: CASTPHANTEAFF. The CDR3, as DNA: TGTGCCAGCACCCCGCACGCAAACACTGAAGCTTTCTTT.

This clonotype was picked up many times. The CDR3 sequence: CASSDGRGEETQYF. In nucleotides, the CDR3 is TGTGCCAGCAGCGACGGGCGGGGCGAAGAGACCCAGTACTTC. The rearrangement joins TRBV6-5 to TRBJ2-5; perhaps TRBD2 as D (6 bases). This CDR3 spans 14 amino acids. The germline V and J ends were trimmed by 6 bases and 3 bases, with 14 bases remaining between them. The V gene's germline CDR1 is MNHEY and CDR2 SVGAGI.

In its sample, this clonotype was seen many times. V and J are TRBV27 and TRBJ1-5, with D perhaps matching TRBD1 (5 bases). V lost 6 bases and J lost 6, with 12 bases in between. CDR1 and CDR2 (germline): MNHEY, SMNVEV (reference sequence). The CDR3 length is 13 residues. The CDR3 bases are TGTGCCAGCAGCGATCTGGGGGGTCAGCCCCAGCATTTT. Its translation: CASSDLGGQPQHF.

The chain uses TRBV18 and TRBJ1-5, with D perhaps matching TRBD1 (6 bases). V was pared by 2 bases and J by 6 bases, with 17 bases between. The germline V gene has CDR1 KGHSH and CDR2 LQKENI. This CDR3 is built from 16 residues. CDR3 nucleotides: TGTGCCAGCTCACCAATCGCACAGGGCAGGAGTCAGCCCCAGCATTTT. Protein: CASSPIAQGRSQPQHF.

The table lists this clonotype with many counts. J is TRBJ2-4 and V is TRBV11-2, with no clear D. The CDR3 spans 13 residues. Trimming took off 3 bases at V and 4 bases at J, with 7 bases between the two ends. Germline V lookup: CDR1 SGHAT, CDR2 FQNNGV. For the CDR3, the DNA is TGTGCCAGCAGCTTTAATCGAAAAAACATTCAGTACTTC. Residues: CASSFNRKNIQYF.

This clonotype was seen more than once but under ten times. The rearrangement joins TRBV20-1 to TRBJ1-5; D not resolved. The germline gives CDR1 DFQATT, CDR2 SNEGSKA (reference sequence). V lost 2 bases, J lost 4 bases, and 9 bases lay in between. The CDR3 consists of 13 residues. This CDR3 reads CSARLGVNQPQHF. The DNA for the CDR3 is TGCAGTGCTAGATTGGGCGTAAATCAGCCCCAGCATTTT.